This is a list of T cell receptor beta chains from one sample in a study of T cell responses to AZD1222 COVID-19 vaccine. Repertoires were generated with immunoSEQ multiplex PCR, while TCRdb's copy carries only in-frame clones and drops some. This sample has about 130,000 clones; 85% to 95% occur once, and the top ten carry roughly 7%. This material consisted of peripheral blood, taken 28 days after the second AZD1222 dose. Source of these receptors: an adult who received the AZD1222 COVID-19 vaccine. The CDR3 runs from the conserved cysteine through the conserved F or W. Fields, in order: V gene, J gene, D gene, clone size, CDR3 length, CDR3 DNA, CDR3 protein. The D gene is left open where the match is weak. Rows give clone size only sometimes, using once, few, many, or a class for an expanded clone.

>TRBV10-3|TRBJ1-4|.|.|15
TGTGCCATCAGTGGATCCGGACAGCCGAATGAAAAACTGTTTTTT
CAISGSGQPNEKLFF
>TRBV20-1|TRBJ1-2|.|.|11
TGCAGTGCTAGAGGACTGGGAGGCTACACCTTC
CSARGLGGYTF
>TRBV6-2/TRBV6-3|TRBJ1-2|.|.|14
TGTGCCAGCAGTTACACCCCAACGCGGGGTGGCTACACCTTC
CASSYTPTRGGYTF
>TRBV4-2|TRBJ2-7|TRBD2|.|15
TGTGCCAGCAGCCATGGGACTAGCGGGTCCTACGAGCAGTACTTC
CASSHGTSGSYEQYF
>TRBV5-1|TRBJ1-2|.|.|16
TGCGCCAGCAGCTTGTACCAGGGGCCGACGTCTTATGGCTACACCTTC
CASSLYQGPTSYGYTF
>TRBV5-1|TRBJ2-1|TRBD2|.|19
TGCGCCAGCAGCCCGAGACTAGCGGGGGGTTTCAGCTCCTACAATGAGCAGTTCTTC
CASSPRLAGGFSSYNEQFF
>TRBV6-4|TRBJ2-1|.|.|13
TGTGCCAGCAGTGACTCAGGCCAGGCCAAGCAGTTCTTC
CASSDSGQAKQFF
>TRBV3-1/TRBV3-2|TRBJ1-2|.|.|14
TGTGCCAGCAGCCAAGGGGGGGTTTTTTGGGGCTACACCTTC
CASSQGGVFWGYTF
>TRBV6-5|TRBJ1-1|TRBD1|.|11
TGTGCCAGCAGACAGGGGGTAGGAGCTTTCTTT
CASRQGVGAFF
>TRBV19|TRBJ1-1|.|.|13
TGTGCCAGTAGTTCGACGGTGAACACTGAAGCTTTCTTT
CASSSTVNTEAFF
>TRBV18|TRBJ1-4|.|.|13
TGTGCCAGCTCACTCTCCCCTACTGAAAAACTGTTTTTT
CASSLSPTEKLFF
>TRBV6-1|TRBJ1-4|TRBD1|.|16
TGTGCCAGCAGTGAAAGACAGGGGGCTACTAATGAAAAACTGTTTTTT
CASSERQGATNEKLFF
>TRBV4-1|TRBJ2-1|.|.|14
TGCGCCAGCAGCCAAGGCAAACAGGGCTTTGAGCAGTTCTTC
CASSQGKQGFEQFF
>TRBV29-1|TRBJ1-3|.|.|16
TGCAGCGCCCAGGAGCTAATGGGGGAGGCGGGAAACACCATATATTTT
CSAQELMGEAGNTIYF
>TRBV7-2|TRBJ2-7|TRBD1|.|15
TGTGCCAGCAGCTTACGACAGGGGATCTCCTACGAGCAGTACTTC
CASSLRQGISYEQYF
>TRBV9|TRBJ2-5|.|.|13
TGTGCCAGCAGCGCCCGCCTCACAGAGACCCAGTACTTC
CASSARLTETQYF
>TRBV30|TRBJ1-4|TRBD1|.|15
TGTGCCTGGACTCCAAGGAAGGGGGCAGGGGAAAAACTGTTTTTT
CAWTPRKGAGEKLFF
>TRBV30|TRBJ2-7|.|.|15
TGTGCCTGGAGTGTACCGAGGGTTCCGTCCTACGAGCAGTACTTC
CAWSVPRVPSYEQYF
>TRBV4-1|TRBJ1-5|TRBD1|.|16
TGCGCCAGCAGCCAAACAGACAGGGGAGTTAATCAGCCCCAGCATTTT
CASSQTDRGVNQPQHF
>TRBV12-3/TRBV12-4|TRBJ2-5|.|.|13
TGTGCCAGCAGTTTAAGGGGTACAGAGACCCAGTACTTC
CASSLRGTETQYF
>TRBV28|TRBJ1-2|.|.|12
TGTGCCAGCAGTTCCGGGTCCTATGGCTACACCTTC
CASSSGSYGYTF
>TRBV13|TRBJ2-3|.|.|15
TGTGCCAGCAGCCCACGGGACGGGAGCACAGATACGCAGTATTTT
CASSPRDGSTDTQYF
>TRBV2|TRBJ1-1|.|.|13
TGTGCCAGCAGTGAGGCAGGTCGCACTGAAGCTTTCTTT
CASSEAGRTEAFF
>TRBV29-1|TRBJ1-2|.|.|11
TGCAGCGTCACAGCTAACTATGGCTACACCTTC
CSVTANYGYTF
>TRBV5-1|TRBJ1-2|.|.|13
TGCGCCAGCAGCTTCGAGGGATCCTATGGCTACACCTTC
CASSFEGSYGYTF
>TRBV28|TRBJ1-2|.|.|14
TGTGCCAGCAGTTACGCCGGGGCGGACTATGGCTACACCTTC
CASSYAGADYGYTF
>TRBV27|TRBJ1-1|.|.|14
TGTGCCAGCAGTCTCACCCCGAGGGACACTGAAGCTTTCTTT
CASSLTPRDTEAFF
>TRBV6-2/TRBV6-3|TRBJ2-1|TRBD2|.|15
TGTGCCAGCAGCTTACGGGCTAGCGGGTACAATGAGCAGTTCTTC
CASSLRASGYNEQFF
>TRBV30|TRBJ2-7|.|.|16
TGTGCCTGGAGTGTAGCAGGCGAGCCTACTTACCAAAGGCAGTACTTC
CAWSVAGEPTYQRQYF
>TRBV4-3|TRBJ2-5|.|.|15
TGCGCCAGCAGCCCGGGCAGACCGTACCAAGAGACCCAGTACTTC
CASSPGRPYQETQYF
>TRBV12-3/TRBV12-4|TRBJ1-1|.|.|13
TGTGCCAGCGGCTCGGGGCCGAACACTGAAGCTTTCTTT
CASGSGPNTEAFF
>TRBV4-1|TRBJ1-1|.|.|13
TGCGCCAGCAGCTCAGGACACCCCACTGAAGCTTTCTTT
CASSSGHPTEAFF
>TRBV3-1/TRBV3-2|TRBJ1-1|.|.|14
TGTGCCAGCAGCCAAGGCAGCGGTTACACTGAAGCTTTCTTT
CASSQGSGYTEAFF
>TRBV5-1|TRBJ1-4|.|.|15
TGCGCCAGCAGCTTCGGGAGGGCGACTAATGAAAAACTGTTTTTT
CASSFGRATNEKLFF
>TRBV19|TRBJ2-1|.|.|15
TGTGCCAGTAGACTAGCCGGGACAGCAAACAATGAGCAGTTCTTC
CASRLAGTANNEQFF
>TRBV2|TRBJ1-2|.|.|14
TGTGCCAGCAGTACCTTGGAGGGGAGCTATGGCTACACCTTC
CASSTLEGSYGYTF
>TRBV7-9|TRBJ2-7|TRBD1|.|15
TGTGCCAGCAGCTTCCGGACAGGGGGCTCCTACGAGCAGTACTTC
CASSFRTGGSYEQYF
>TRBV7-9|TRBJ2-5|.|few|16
TGTGCCAGCAGCCCAAGCGGTTGGGTGGGCCAAGAGACCCAGTACTTC
CASSPSGWVGQETQYF
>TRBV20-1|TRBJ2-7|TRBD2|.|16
TGCAGTGCTAGTCAAGCGGGGGGCCCCAGCTCCTACGAGCAGTACTTC
CSASQAGGPSSYEQYF
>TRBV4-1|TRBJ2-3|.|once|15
TGCGCCAGCAGCCAATCCGGGAGAAGCACAGATACGCAGTATTTT
CASSQSGRSTDTQYF
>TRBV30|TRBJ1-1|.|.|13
TGTGCCTGGAGTGTACTAGCAGGGGTTGAAGCTTTCTTT
CAWSVLAGVEAFF
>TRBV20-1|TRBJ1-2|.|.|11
TGCAGTGCTAGAATTCAAGAAGGCTACACCTTC
CSARIQEGYTF
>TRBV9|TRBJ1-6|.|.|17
TGTGCCAGCAGCGAAACAGGTCAGGGACCCTATAATTCACCCCTCCACTTT
CASSETGQGPYNSPLHF
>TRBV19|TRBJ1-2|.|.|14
TGTGCCAGTACCCTACTTTCAGCGAACTATGGCTACACCTTC
CASTLLSANYGYTF
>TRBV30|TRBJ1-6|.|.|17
TGTGCCTGGAGTACCGAATGGGGGACGGTCCGGAATTCACCCCTCCACTTT
CAWSTEWGTVRNSPLHF
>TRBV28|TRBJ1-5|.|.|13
TGTGCCAGCTCCCAGTGGGGCAATCAGCCCCAGCATTTT
CASSQWGNQPQHF
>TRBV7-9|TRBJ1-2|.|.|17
TGTGCCAGCAGCTCTAAGCCGATCCGACTATTTAACTATGGCTACACCTTC
CASSSKPIRLFNYGYTF
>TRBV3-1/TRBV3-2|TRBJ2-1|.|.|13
TGTGCCAGCAGCCAGGTTCCGGAGTATGAGCAGTTCTTC
CASSQVPEYEQFF
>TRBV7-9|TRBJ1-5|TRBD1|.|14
TGTGCCAGCAGCTGGACAGGGGGCAATCAGCCCCAGCATTTT
CASSWTGGNQPQHF
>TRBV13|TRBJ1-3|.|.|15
TGTGCCAGCAGCTTACCCCTCATCTCTGGAAACACCATATATTTT
CASSLPLISGNTIYF
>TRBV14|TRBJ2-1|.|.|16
TGTGCCAGCAGCCAAGAGGGCCCTTTTTCCTACAATGAGCAGTTCTTC
CASSQEGPFSYNEQFF
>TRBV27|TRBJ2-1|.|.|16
TGTGCCAGCAGTCCATCAACAGCGGCATCCTACAATGAGCAGTTCTTC
CASSPSTAASYNEQFF